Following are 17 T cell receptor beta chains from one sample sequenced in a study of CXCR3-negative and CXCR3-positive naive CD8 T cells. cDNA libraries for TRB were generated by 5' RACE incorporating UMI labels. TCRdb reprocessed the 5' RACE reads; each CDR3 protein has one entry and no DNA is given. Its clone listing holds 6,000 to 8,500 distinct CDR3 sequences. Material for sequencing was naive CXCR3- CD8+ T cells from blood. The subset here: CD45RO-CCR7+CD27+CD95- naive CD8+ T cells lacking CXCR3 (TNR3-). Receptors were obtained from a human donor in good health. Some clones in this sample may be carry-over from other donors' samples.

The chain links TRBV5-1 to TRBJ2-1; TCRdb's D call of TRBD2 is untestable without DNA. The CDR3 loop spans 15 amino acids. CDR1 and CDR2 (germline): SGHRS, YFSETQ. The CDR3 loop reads CASSLISGSHNEQFF.

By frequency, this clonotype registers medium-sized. The CDR3 loop reads CASSPGRDTTYNSPLHF. V gene TRBV6-6 combines with J gene TRBJ1-6; lacking DNA, the TRBD1 call made by TCRdb goes unchecked. Germline lookup yields CDR1 MNHNY and CDR2 SVGAGI (reference sequence). This CDR3 comprises 17 residues.

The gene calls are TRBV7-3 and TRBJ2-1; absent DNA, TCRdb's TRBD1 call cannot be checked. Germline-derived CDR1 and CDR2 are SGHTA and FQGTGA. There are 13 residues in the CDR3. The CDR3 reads CASSSPENNEQFF.

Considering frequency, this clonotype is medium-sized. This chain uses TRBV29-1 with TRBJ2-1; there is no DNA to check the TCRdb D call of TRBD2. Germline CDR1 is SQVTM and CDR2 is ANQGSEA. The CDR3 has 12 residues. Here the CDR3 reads CSWRVGYNEQFF.

This CDR3 is CASSLGVMNTEAFF. The genes are TRBV6-6 and TRBJ1-1. This CDR3 has 14 residues. Germline assignment: CDR1 MNHNY and CDR2 SVGAGI (reference sequence).

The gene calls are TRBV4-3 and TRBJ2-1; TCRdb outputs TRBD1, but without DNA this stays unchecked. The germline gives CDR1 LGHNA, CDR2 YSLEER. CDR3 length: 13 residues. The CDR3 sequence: CASSPGTANEQFF.

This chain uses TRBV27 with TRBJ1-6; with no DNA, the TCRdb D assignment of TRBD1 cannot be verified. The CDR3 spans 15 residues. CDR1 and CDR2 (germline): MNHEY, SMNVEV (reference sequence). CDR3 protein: CASSPWAGYNSPLHF.

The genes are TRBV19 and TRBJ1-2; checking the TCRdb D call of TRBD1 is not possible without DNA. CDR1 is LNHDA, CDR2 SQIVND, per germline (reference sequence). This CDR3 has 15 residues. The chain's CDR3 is CASSIGYRGSYGYTF.

CDR3 protein: CASSQEAGGPYEQYF. This rearrangement joins TRBV4-2 to TRBJ2-7; no DNA is available, so the TRBD2 call from TCRdb remains unchecked. Germline CDR1 reads LGHNA; CDR2 reads YNFKEQ. There are 15 residues in the CDR3.

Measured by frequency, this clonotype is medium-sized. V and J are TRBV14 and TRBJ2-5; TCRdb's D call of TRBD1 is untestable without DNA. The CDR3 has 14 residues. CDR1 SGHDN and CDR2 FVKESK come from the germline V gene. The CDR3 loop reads CASSPGTGRETQYF.

This chain's CDR3 is CASSEGTGAYEQYF. V gene TRBV2 combines with J gene TRBJ2-7; the TCRdb D gene call, TRBD1, has no DNA to confirm it. CDR1 is SNHLY, CDR2 FYNNEI, per germline. The CDR3 loop spans 14 amino acids.

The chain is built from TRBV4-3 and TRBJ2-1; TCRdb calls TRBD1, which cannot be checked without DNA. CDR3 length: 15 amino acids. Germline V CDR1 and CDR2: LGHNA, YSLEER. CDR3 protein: CASSPRRGMDNEQFF.

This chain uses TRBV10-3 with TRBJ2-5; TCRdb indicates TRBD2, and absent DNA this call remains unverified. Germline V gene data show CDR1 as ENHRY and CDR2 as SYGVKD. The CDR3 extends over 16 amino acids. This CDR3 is CAISDELAEGQETQYF.

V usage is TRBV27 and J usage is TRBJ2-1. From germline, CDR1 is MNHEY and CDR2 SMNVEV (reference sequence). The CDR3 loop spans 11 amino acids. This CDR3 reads CASTFYNEQFF.

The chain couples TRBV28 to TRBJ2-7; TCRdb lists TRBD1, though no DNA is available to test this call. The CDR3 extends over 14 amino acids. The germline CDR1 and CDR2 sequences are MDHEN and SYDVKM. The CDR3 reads CASSPRTGIGEQYF.

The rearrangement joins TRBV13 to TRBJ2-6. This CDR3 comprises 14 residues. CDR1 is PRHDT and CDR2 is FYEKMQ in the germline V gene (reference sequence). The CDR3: CASSLSSGANVLTF.

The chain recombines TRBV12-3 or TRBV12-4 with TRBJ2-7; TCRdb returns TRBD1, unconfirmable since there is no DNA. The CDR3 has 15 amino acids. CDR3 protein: CASSNHPTGAYEQYF.